This TCR beta chain was sequenced in a study of blood T cell repertoires in COVID-19. At the level of the study: Italy, Spain and the United States were the sources of the convalescent and acute COVID-19 samples. T cells, B-cell-depleted T cells, or PBMCs supplied cDNA or gDNA.

This clone was observed once. Methods used by the authors: Quantification of nucleated cells was approximated via reference gene primer amplification. Data came from immunoSEQ multiplex PCR; TCRdb stores just in-frame clones and leaves some out. V and J calls and clone size are as listed in that table; D and trimming were resolved from the DNA. The sample records roughly 260,000 clones, 80% to 90% being singletons. The receptor was isolated from a woman aged 40 to 50 with acute or convalescent COVID-19. The sample was peripheral blood.

The CDR3 sequence is CASSLVAGIGNSPLHF. CDR3 nucleotides: TGTGCCAGCAGCTTAGTCGCGGGAATAGGGAATTCACCCCTCCACTTT. This chain connects TRBV11-2 to TRBJ1-6; D remains unclear. CDR1 is SGHAT, CDR2 FQNNGV, per germline. The V gene lost 1 base and the J gene lost 7 bases, with 14 bases spanning the gap. The CDR3 sequence is 16 residues long.